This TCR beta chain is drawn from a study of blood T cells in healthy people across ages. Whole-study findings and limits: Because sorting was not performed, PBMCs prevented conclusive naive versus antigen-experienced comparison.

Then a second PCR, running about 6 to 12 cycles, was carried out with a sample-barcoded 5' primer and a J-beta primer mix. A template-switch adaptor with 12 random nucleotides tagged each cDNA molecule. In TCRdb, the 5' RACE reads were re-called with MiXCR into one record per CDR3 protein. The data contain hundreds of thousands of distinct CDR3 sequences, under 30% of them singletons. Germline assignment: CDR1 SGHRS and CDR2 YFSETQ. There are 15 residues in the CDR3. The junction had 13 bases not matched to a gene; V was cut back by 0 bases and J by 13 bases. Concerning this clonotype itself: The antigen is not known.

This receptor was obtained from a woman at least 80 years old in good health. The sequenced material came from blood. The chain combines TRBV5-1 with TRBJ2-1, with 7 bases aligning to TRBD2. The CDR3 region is CASSLAGLAEGIQFF. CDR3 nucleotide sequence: TGCGCCAGCAGCTTGGCCGGGCTAGCGGAAGGGATCCAGTTCTTC.